These 11 T cell receptor beta chains were all obtained from the same sample, sequenced in a study of blood T cell repertoires in COVID-19. Produced via immunoSEQ multiplex PCR; TCRdb's table is partial and in-frame only. The repertoire holds 280,000 or so clones, with about 87% as singletons. The sample was peripheral blood. All receptors derive from a woman in her thirties who had recovered from COVID-19.

The gene calls are TRBV7-3 and TRBJ1-1; D is undetermined. V dropped 5 bases and J dropped 4 bases, with 14 bases sitting between them. Germline V gene sequence: CDR1 SGHTA, CDR2 FQGTGA. The CDR3 loop spans 14 amino acids. In DNA form, the CDR3 reads TGTGCCAGCAGCCTCAGGACTTCTGGCACTGAAGCTTTCTTT. Translating it yields CASSLRTSGTEAFF. Supplemented by reference TRBV7-3 and TRBJ1-1, the full variable domain reads GAGVSQTPSNKVTEKGKYVELRCDPISGHTALYWYRQSLGQGPEFLIYFQGTGAADDSGLPNDRFFAVRPEGSVSTLKIQRTERGDSAVYLCASSLRTSGTEAFFGQGTRLTVV.

The chain uses TRBV3-1 (or the pseudogene TRBV3-2) and TRBJ1-4; 9 bases match TRBD1. The CDR3 totals 20 residues. The J segment lost 2 bases and the V segment lost 0 bases, leaving 13 bases of the junction unmatched. CDR1 LGHDT and CDR2 YNNKEL come from the germline V gene (reference sequence). DNA for the CDR3: TGTGCCAGCAGCCAAGATCCCGGACAGGGGAAATGGGGTACTAATGAAAAACTGTTTTTT. This gives the protein CASSQDPGQGKWGTNEKLFF.

This chain uses TRBV5-1 with TRBJ2-7; tentative D call: TRBD2 (7 bases). V shed 0 bases and J shed 7 bases, with 17 bases lying between them. The CDR3 is made up of 15 amino acids. Looked up from germline, CDR1 is SGHRS and CDR2 is YFSETQ. Here the CDR3 reads CASSLVAGARGEQYF. In DNA form, the CDR3 reads TGCGCCAGCAGCTTGGTAGCAGGGGCGCGGGGGGAGCAGTACTTC. Looking up the rest from reference TRBV5-1 and TRBJ2-7 gives the full variable domain: KAGVTQTPRYLIKTRGQQVTLSCSPISGHRSVSWYQQTPGQGLQFLFEYFSETQRNKGNFPGRFSGRQFSNSRSEMNVSTLELGDSALYLCASSLVAGARGEQYFGPGTRLTVT.

The table lists this clone with a few counts. The gene calls are TRBV30 and TRBJ2-5, with D unresolved. This CDR3 spans 15 amino acids. Germline loops: CDR1 GTSNPN, CDR2 SVGIG (reference sequence). Trimming stripped 1 base from V and 1 base from J, with 13 bases between. CDR3 amino acids: CAWSATSVIQETQYF. CDR3 bases: TGTGCCTGGAGTGCCACCTCAGTTATCCAAGAGACCCAGTACTTC. The variable domain in full, completed from reference TRBV30 and TRBJ2-5, reads SQTIHQWPATLVQPVGSPLSLECTVEGTSNPNLYWYRQAAGRGLQLLFYSVGIGQISSEVPQNLSASRPQDRQFILSSKKLLLSDSGFYLCAWSATSVIQETQYFGPGTRLLVL.

The rearrangement joins TRBV5-1 to TRBJ2-1; D may be TRBD2 (5 bases). CDR3 length equals 17 residues. The germline CDR1 and CDR2 sequences are SGHRS and YFSETQ. V lost 4 bases to trimming and J lost 0 bases, with 17 bases between them. CDR3 sequence reads: CASSLGGTTGSYNEQFF. DNA of the CDR3: TGCGCCAGCAGCCTAGGAGGTACCACCGGCTCCTACAATGAGCAGTTCTTC.

The CDR3 region has the DNA TGTGCCAGCAGCGGGTCCTTTCTAGCGGTGGAAGAGACCCAGTACTTC. Protein: CASSGSFLAVEETQYF. The V and J genes are TRBV5-6 and TRBJ2-5; the match to TRBD2 covers 7 bases. This CDR3 region has 16 residues. Losses at the gene ends were 4 bases for V and 3 bases for J; bases not matched to a gene: 12. CDR1 is SGHDT, CDR2 YYEEEE, per germline.

The chain links TRBV9 to TRBJ2-7; TRBD1 aligns across 8 bases. There are 16 residues in the CDR3. Germline values: CDR1 SGDLS, CDR2 YYNGEE. The ends lost 4 bases at V and 0 bases at J; junction bases unmatched: 9. CDR3 region: CASSPERTGSSYEQYF. The CDR3 DNA is TGTGCCAGCAGCCCAGAGAGGACAGGGAGCTCCTACGAGCAGTACTTC. The whole variable domain, filled in from reference TRBV9 and TRBJ2-7, reads DSGVTQTPKHLITATGQRVTLRCSPRSGDLSVYWYQQSLDQGLQFLIQYYNGEERAKGNILERFSAQQFPDLHSELNLSSLELGDSALYFCASSPERTGSSYEQYFGPGTRLTVT.

The chain is built from TRBV29-1 and TRBJ2-7, with no clear D. Trimming took off 3 bases at V and 0 bases at J, with 12 bases between the two ends. This CDR3 comprises 14 residues. Germline V gene sequence: CDR1 SQVTM, CDR2 ANQGSEA. The CDR3 nucleotides are TGCAGCGTTGAGGGCAGAAAGAGCTCCTACGAGCAGTACTTC. Its protein product is CSVEGRKSSYEQYF.

The gene calls are TRBV5-4 and TRBJ2-3; D may be TRBD2 (6 bases). The CDR3 spans 13 residues. Germline CDR1 reads SGHNT; CDR2 reads YYREEE (reference sequence). Trimming took 4 bases from V and 2 from J, leaving 8 bases between them. The CDR3 loop reads CASSRGNTDTQYF. DNA for the CDR3: TGTGCCAGCAGCCGGGGGAACACAGATACGCAGTATTTT.

The rearrangement uses TRBV11-2 and TRBJ2-3; TRBD1 matches at 9 bases. CDR3 size: 17 residues. With V trimmed by 3 bases and J by 5 bases, 12 bases remained unmatched. CDR1 is SGHAT and CDR2 is FQNNGV in the germline V gene. The CDR3 DNA reads TGTGCCAGCAGCTTCTACCCCGGGGACAGGGAGAGAGATACGCAGTATTTT. Its translation is CASSFYPGDRERDTQYF.

The rearrangement joins TRBV15 to TRBJ1-1, with a weak D call TRBD1 (5 bases). The germline V gene has CDR1 LNHNV and CDR2 YYDKDF (reference sequence). V shed 10 bases and J shed 3 bases, with 9 bases lying between them. The CDR3 is made up of 11 amino acids. CDR3 bases: TGTGCCATCACGGGGGACACTGAAGCTTTCTTT. Translated, it gives CAITGDTEAFF.